Many counts were recorded for the clone carrying this TCR beta chain. This sample was taken from a study of low-dose radiotherapy and immunotherapy resistance in tumors. The germline V gene has CDR1 SGHRS and CDR2 YFSETQ. The CDR3 contains 14 residues. The V gene lost 0 bases and the J gene lost 4 bases, with 10 bases spanning the gap. Priming of first-strand cDNA relied on TRAV- and TRBV-specific primers (covering alpha and beta chains). TCRs underwent 20 PCR cycles of amplification with a constant-region primer and V-primer adapter. TCRdb fed the reads into MiXCR, producing one record per CDR3 protein. The profile covers more than 50,000 distinct CDR3 sequences, with about a quarter appearing a single time and 6.5% to 8% taken by the ten largest. The time point here: after trial treatment. As to treatment: LDRT plus nivolumab, ipilimumab, low-dose cyclophosphamide and aspirin (RACIN trial).

The TCR originated in a male donor with prostate cancer. The chain employs TRBV5-1 and TRBJ1-2; tentatively, D is TRBD1 (5 bases). The sequences come from PBMCs, collected after low-dose radiotherapy plus immunotherapy. The CDR3 DNA follows: TGCGCCAGCAGCTTGGACGGGGGAACCTATGGCTACACCTTC. This gives the protein CASSLDGGTYGYTF.